The following is a TCR beta chain sequence with its context. The data originate from a study of blood T cell repertoires in COVID-19. The CDR3 consists of 20 residues. Germline values: CDR1 SGHRS, CDR2 YFSETQ. Losses at the gene ends were 4 bases for V and 3 bases for J; bases not matched to a gene: 20. Profiling relied on immunoSEQ multiplex PCR, and the TCRdb table lists in-frame clones only, not all of them. The table includes some 150,000 clones, more than 75% detected once. This chain joins TRBV5-1 and TRBJ1-3; TRBD1 matches 9 bases. The TCR was taken from a woman aged 50 to 60 with active or convalescent COVID-19. Sequenced sample: peripheral blood. CDR3 bases: TGCGCCAGCAGCCCCGTTTTTGTATCACAGGGGGCATCGTATGGAAACACCATATATTTT. It codes for CASSPVFVSQGASYGNTIYF.